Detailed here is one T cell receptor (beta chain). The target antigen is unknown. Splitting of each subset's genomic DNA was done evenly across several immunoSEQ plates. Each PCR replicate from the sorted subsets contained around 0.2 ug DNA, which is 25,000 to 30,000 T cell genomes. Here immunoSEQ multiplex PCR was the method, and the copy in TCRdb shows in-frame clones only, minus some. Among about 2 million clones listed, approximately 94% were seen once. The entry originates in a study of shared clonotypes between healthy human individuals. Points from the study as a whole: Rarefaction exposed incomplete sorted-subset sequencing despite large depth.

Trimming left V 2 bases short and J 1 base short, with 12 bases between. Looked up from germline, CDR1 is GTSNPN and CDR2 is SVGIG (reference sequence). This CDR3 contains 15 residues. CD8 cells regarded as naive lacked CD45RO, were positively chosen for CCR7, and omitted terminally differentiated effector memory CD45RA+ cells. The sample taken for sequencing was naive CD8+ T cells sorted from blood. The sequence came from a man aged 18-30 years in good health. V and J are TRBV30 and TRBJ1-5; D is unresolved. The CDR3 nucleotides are TGTGCCTGGAGTATCGGAACAGCAAGCAATCAGCCCCAGCATTTT. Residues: CAWSIGTASNQPQHF.